The entry below gives a single T cell receptor (beta chain) sequence along with its context. What antigen it recognizes has not been identified. Base qualities are not at hand, and no much larger clone is one base apart. TCRbeta CDR3 regions were amplified from genomic DNA by means of the immunoSEQ Assay, a bias-controlled multiplex PCR. As for the authors' bioinformatics: Nucleated cell counts per sample were estimated from amplification of reference gene primers within the assay. To quantify the absolute abundance of each unique TCRbeta CDR3 rearrangement, sequence reads were collapsed and filtered. Productive Simpson clonality was computed per sample as the square root of Simpson's diversity index over productive rearrangements. TCRdb took over this immuneACCESS table, retaining in-frame rearrangements with V and J assigned. Such tables are incomplete; in checked studies, under half of the missing clones stem from an unresolved V gene, and the remainder is unexplained. From that table come the V and J calls and clone size; the DNA was used to work out D and trimming. The sample yields some 46,000 clones; about 90% were counted once. Clones ranked in the top ten supply more than 4% of the sample.

The data were taken from a study of blood T cell repertoires in COVID-19 (TCRdb year 2020). The study in broad terms: Samples covering the acute and convalescent phases of COVID-19 were provided by collaborators in the United States, Italy and Spain. Nearly every sample came with metadata listing a de-identified subject ID, COVID-19 status, age in years and sex. The prospective study material was composed of cDNA or gDNA derived from T cells, B-cell-depleted T cells, or PBMCs. Subjects who had been exposed to COVID-19, were actively infected with it, or had recovered from it provided the deeply sampled blood TCRbeta repertoires that made up the dataset. The samples were drawn from the first 160 participants of the ongoing ImmuneRACE study and from under 1,500 subjects provided by 6 global collaborators. The repertoires were released in a freely available public database intended as a resource for research on the immune response to SARS-CoV-2. HLA class I and class II types, where available, came from metadata supplied by the sample provider rather than from assay-based typing. Study-wide conclusions, independent of this receptor: Clinical and demographic metadata were provided uncurated, with the amount varying by source and participant.

Taken from cysteine to phenylalanine, the CDR3 has 13 residues. The read is trimmed to its CDR3 DNA, 39 bases read in frame from base 1. For CDR1 and CDR2, the germline V gene (reference sequence) lists LGHDT and YNNKEL. The V end loses 1 base and the J end loses 7 bases, and a stretch of 10 bases separates them. Collaborating institutions collected whole blood in K2EDTA tubes following their own protocols. For TCRbeta analysis, collaborator samples were shipped as frozen whole blood, as isolated PBMCs, or as DNA extracted from either sample type. The clonotype comes from a human donor in a cohort sampled during active COVID-19. Recombination connected TRBV3-1 (or the pseudogene TRBV3-2) to TRBJ1-2; no D gene is confidently identified. Sequencing input: peripheral blood. For the CDR3, the sequence is CASSQVLEAGYTF. In nucleotides, the sequence is TGTGCCAGCAGCCAAGTGTTGGAGGCTGGCTACACCTTC.